The following is a TCR beta chain sequence with its context. What antigen it recognizes has not been identified. Base qualities were left out, and no much larger clone turns up one base away. This entry is derived from a study of response to subunit inactivated influenza vaccine (dated by TCRdb to between 2018 and 2020). At the level of the whole study: Deep quantitative profiling of the T cell receptor repertoire was used in the study to follow responses to a trivalent subunit inactivated influenza vaccine.

Summary of the overall study and its limitations: It was suggested by the authors that each seasonal influenza vaccination may recruit only a limited number of new T cells.

Library prep was done by RT-PCR. TCRdb lists the instrument as Illumina HiSeq 2500. The public sequencing data were trimmed at Q25 with fastp and processed into clonotypes with MiXCR by TCRdb, which kept only in-frame beta chains. Identical CDR3 protein sequences are pooled into one entry, listed with their most common genes and DNA. Within this sample are roughly 790,000 distinct CDR3 sequences, with approximately 21% of them counted one time only. 9.5% to 13% of the sample lies in the top ten. Based on the germline V gene, the CDR1 and CDR2 sequences are LGHNA and YNFKEQ. The CDR3 measures 12 amino acids from cysteine to phenylalanine. CDR3 DNA is the only sequence kept; it has 36 bases, read in frame from the first base. Deletion took 5 bases off V and 5 bases off J, with a span of 9 bases between the germline ends.

Rearrangement joined TRBV4-2 to TRBJ2-5; the D region may be TRBD1 or TRBD2, each matching 5 bases equally. Specimen: PBMCs from blood, collected less than 6 days after vaccination. The sequence was obtained from a man in his fifties who received an inactivated influenza vaccine. Donor details come from another sample of the same person, matched by shared clones. The CDR3 protein: CASSSRDETQYF. The base sequence is TGTGCCAGCAGCTCTCGGGACGAGACCCAGTACTTC.